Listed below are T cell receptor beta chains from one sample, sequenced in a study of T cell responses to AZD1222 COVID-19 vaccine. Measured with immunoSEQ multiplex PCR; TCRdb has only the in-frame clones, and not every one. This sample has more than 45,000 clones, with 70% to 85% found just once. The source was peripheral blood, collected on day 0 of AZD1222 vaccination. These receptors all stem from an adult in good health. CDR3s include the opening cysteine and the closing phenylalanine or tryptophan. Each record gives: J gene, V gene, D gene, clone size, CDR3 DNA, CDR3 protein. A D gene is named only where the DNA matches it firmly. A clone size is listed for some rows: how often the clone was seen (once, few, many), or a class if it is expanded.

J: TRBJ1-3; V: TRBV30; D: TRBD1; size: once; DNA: TGTGCCTGGAGCCCTGACAGGGGCTCTGGAAACACCATATATTTT; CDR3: CAWSPDRGSGNTIYF
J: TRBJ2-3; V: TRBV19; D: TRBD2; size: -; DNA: TGTGCCAGTAGTGCCAGACTAGCGGGAGGGGGAAATACGCAGTATTTT; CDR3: CASSARLAGGGNTQYF
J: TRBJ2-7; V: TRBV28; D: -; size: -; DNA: TGTGCCAGCAGTGCCTCCCCCTTCGGGGGGCTAGCTAACGAGCAGTACTTC; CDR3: CASSASPFGGLANEQYF
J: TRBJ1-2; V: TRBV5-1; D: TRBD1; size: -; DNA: TGCGCCAGCAGTACTGGGGACAGAATCTATGGCTACACCTTC; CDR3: CASSTGDRIYGYTF
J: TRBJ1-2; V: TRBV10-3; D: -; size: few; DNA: TGTGCCATCAGTGAGGGGCAGCTTTTATATGGCTACACCTTC; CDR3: CAISEGQLLYGYTF
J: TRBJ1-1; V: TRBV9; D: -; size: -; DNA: TGTGCCAGCAGCGTATTGACAGAGAACACTGAAGCTTTCTTT; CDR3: CASSVLTENTEAFF
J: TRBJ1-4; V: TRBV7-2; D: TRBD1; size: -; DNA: TGTGCCAGCAGCCCCCGGACAGGCCTGGGTGAAAAACTGTTTTTT; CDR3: CASSPRTGLGEKLFF
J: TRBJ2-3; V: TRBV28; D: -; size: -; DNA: TGTGCCACCCGCCGGGCGATTACGCAGTATTTT; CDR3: CATRRAITQYF
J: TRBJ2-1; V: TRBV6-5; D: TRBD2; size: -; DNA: TGTGCCAGCAGTTACCCACGGGAGGGTGAGCAGTTCTTC; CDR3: CASSYPREGEQFF
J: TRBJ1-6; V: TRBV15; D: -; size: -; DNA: TGCGCCACCACTGAGAGCGACATTTTCCATAATTCACCCCTCCACTTT; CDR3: CATTESDIFHNSPLHF
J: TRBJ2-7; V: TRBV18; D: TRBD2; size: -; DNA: TGTGCCAGCTCATTCTCGACTAGCGGGAGGACTTTTTCCTACGAGCAGTACTTC; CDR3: CASSFSTSGRTFSYEQYF
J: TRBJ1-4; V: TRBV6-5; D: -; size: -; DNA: TGTGCCAGCAGTATTACTTGGGAGAATGAAAAACTGTTTTTT; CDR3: CASSITWENEKLFF
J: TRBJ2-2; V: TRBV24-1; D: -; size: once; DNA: TGTGCCACCAGTGATTTAATTATCGGGGAGCTGTTTTTT; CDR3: CATSDLIIGELFF
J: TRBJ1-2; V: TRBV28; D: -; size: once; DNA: TGTGCCAGCAGTCCACCGGGCCAAGGACGAATAGGCTACACCTTC; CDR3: CASSPPGQGRIGYTF
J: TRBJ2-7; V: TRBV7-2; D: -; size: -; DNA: TGTGCCAGCAGCTCCGGCCGGACACCGACCTACGAGCAGTACTTC; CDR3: CASSSGRTPTYEQYF
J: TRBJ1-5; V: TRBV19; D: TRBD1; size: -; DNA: TGTGCCAGTAGTACAAACAGGGGGAGAGATCAGCCCCAGCATTTT; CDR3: CASSTNRGRDQPQHF
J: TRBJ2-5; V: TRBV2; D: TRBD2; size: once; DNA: TGTGCCAGCAGTGACCGGGACTACCCCAGAGAGACCCAGTACTTC; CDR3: CASSDRDYPRETQYF
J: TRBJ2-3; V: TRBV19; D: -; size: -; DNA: TGTGCCAGTAGTATTATCGGGGACCCGTTTGTTACAGATACGCAGTATTTT; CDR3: CASSIIGDPFVTDTQYF
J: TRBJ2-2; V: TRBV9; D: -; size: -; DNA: TGTGCCAGCAGCGTACCCGGAGCGAACACCGGGGAGCTGTTTTTT; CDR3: CASSVPGANTGELFF
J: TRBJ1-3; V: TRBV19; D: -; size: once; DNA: TGTGCCAGTAGTATATCGGGGGCTCATGGAAACACCATATATTTT; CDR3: CASSISGAHGNTIYF
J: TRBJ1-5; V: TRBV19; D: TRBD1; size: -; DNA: TGTGCCAGTAATACAGGGGCCTATAGCAATCAGCCCCAGCATTTT; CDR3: CASNTGAYSNQPQHF
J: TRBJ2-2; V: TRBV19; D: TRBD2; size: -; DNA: TGTGCCAGTACTTCGAAGCGGGAGGGCCCCGGGGAGCTGTTTTTT; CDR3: CASTSKREGPGELFF
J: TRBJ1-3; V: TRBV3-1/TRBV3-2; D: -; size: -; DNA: TGTGCCGCCGGCCGGCGGCCCGTGTTGAAGAGCTCTGGAAACACCATATATTTT; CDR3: CAAGRRPVLKSSGNTIYF
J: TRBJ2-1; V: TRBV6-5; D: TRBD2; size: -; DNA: TGTGCCAGCAGCCGGACTAGCGGGAGGTTCCATGAGCAGTTCTTC; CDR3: CASSRTSGRFHEQFF
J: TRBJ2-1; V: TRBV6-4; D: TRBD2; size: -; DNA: TGTGCCAGCAGTCCCTCTAGCGGGAGGGCAGATGAGCAGTTCTTC; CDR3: CASSPSSGRADEQFF
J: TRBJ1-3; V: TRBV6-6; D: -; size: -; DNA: TGTGCCAGCAGTTACTCGCCGGATACTGGAAACACCATATATTTT; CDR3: CASSYSPDTGNTIYF
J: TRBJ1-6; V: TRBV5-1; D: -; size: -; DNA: TGCGCCAGCAGCTTGGAGTGGTCAGGGCTGAATAATTCACCCCTCCACTTT; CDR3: CASSLEWSGLNNSPLHF
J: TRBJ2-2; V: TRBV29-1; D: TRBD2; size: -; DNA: TGCAGCGCAACGATGGCGGGAGACTCCGGGGAGCTGTTTTTT; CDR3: CSATMAGDSGELFF
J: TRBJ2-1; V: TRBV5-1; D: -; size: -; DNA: TGCGCCAGCAGCCCGGGGACCCCCTCCCGGGAGCAGTTCTTC; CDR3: CASSPGTPSREQFF
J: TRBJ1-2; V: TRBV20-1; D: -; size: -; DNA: TGCAGTGCTAGAGGTCAGACAGGCTACACCTTC; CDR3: CSARGQTGYTF
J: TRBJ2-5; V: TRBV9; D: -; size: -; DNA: TGTGCCAGCAGCGTAGCCAGTATTGAAGAGACCCAGTACTTC; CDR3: CASSVASIEETQYF
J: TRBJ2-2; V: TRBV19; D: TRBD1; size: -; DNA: TGTGCCAGTAGTATTGGTCGGGGACAGGGAGGCACCGGGGAGCTGTTTTTT; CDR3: CASSIGRGQGGTGELFF
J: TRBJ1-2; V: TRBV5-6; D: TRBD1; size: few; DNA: TGTGCCAGCAGCCTAAGACTGGACAGGGGGCATGGCTACACCTTC; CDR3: CASSLRLDRGHGYTF
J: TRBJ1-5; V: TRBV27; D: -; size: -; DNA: TGTGCCAGCAGTCTCGGACGGTCCAATCAGCCCCAGCATTTT; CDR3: CASSLGRSNQPQHF
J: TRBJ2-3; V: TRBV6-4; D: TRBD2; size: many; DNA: TGTGCCAGCAGTCCTAGCGGGGGCACAGATACGCAGTATTTT; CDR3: CASSPSGGTDTQYF
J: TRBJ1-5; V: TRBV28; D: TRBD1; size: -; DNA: TGTGCCAGCAGCATCTGGACAGGGGCACTTGGAAATCAGCCCCAGCATTTT; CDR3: CASSIWTGALGNQPQHF
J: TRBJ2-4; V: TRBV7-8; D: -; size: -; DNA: TGTGCCAGCAGCCTCGGGACTGACCAGTACTTC; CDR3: CASSLGTDQYF
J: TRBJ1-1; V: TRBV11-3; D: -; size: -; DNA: TGTGCCAGCAGCTTAGTCCCGAACACTGAAGCTTTCTTT; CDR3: CASSLVPNTEAFF
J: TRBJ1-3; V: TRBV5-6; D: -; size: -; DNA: TGTGCCAGCAGCGTCTCAGAGACCGTGGGCCCTGGAAACACCATATATTTT; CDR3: CASSVSETVGPGNTIYF
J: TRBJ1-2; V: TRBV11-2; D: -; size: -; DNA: TGTGCCAGCAGCCCCCCGGGGGCAGTCTCCTATGGCTACACCTTC; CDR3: CASSPPGAVSYGYTF
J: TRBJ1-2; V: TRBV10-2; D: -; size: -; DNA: TGCGCCAGCAGTGAGTCCAGACAGAACTATGGCTACACCTTC; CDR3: CASSESRQNYGYTF
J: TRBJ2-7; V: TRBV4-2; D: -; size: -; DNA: TGTGCCAGCAGCCTCACGCAACAGGGCGGCGAGCAGTACTTC; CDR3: CASSLTQQGGEQYF
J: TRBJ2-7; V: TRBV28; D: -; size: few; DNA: TGTGCCAGCCTCTCGCGACACTCCTACGAGCAGTACTTC; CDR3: CASLSRHSYEQYF
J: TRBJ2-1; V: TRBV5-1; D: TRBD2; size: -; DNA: TGCGCCAGCAGCTCTAGCGGGGCCATCTACAATGAGCAGTTCTTC; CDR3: CASSSSGAIYNEQFF
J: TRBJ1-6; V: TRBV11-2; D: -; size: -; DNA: TGTGCCAGCAGCTTAGCCCGCGGGTGGTCAGATTATAATTCACCCCTCCACTTT; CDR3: CASSLARGWSDYNSPLHF
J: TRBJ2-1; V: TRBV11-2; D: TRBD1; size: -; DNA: TGTGCCAGCAGCCGGGACAGGGGTAATGAGCAGTTCTTC; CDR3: CASSRDRGNEQFF
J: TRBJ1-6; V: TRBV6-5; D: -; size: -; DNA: TGTGCCAGCAGTTACAGGGGGGGACGGAATTCACCCCTCCACTTT; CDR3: CASSYRGGRNSPLHF
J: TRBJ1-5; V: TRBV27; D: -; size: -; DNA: TGTGCCAGCAGTTCTTTACAGGGAACTCAGCCCCAGCATTTT; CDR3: CASSSLQGTQPQHF
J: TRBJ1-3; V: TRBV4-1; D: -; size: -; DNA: TGCGCCAGCAGCCAAGGAAGAGGCTACTCTGGAAACACCATATATTTT; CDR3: CASSQGRGYSGNTIYF
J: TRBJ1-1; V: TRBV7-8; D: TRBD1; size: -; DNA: TGTGCCAGCAGCAAACTACCATCCGGGACAGGAGCTTTCTTT; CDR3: CASSKLPSGTGAFF
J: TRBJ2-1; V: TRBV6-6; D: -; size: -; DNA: TGTGCCAGCAGTCACCAGAGAGACAGCAATGAGCAGTTCTTC; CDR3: CASSHQRDSNEQFF
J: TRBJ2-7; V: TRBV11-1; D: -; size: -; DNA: TGTGCCAGCAAGGATCTCTACGAGCAGTACTTC; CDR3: CASKDLYEQYF
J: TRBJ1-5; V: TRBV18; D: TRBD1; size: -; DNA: TGTGCCAGCTCACCACGTGAGACAGGGGGGTCTCAGCCCCAGCATTTT; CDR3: CASSPRETGGSQPQHF
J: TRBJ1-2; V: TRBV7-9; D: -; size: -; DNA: TGTGCCAGCAGCCCGGGTCGGGCAGGCAACTATGGCTACACCTTC; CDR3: CASSPGRAGNYGYTF